These 29 T cell receptor beta chains share one sample of origin, sequenced in a study of T cells in narcolepsy. Clones were sequenced by immunoSEQ multiplex PCR, and TCRdb holds only the in-frame ones, with some missing. The sample holds about 32,000 clones; around three quarters are singletons and the top ten take 3% to 4%. Input material: memory (CD45RA-) CD4+ T cells from blood. The receptors originated from a human donor in good health.

This chain joins TRBV15 and TRBJ2-1; a weak D match, TRBD2 (5 bases). V dropped 8 bases and J dropped 2 bases, with 13 bases sitting between them. Germline CDR1 reads LNHNV; CDR2 reads YYDKDF (reference sequence). The CDR3 consists of 14 residues. CDR3 DNA: TGTGCCACCCGGACTGGGCGCACCTACAATGAGCAGTTCTTC. Its translation: CATRTGRTYNEQFF.

This rearrangement joins TRBV11-3 to TRBJ2-1; 8 nucleotides agree with TRBD1. Germline CDR1 and CDR2: SGHNT and YENEEA. V was clipped by 0 bases and J by 10 bases; unmatched bases: 8. The CDR3 loop spans 15 amino acids. The CDR3: CASSLDPTGVQEQFF. The CDR3 region has the DNA TGTGCCAGCAGCTTAGACCCGACAGGGGTCCAGGAGCAGTTCTTC.

This chain uses TRBV6-4 with TRBJ1-5; 10 nucleotides align to TRBD1. Germline CDR1 is MRHNA and CDR2 is SNTAGT. This CDR3 contains 17 residues. Unmatched junction bases numbered 6, after V lost 3 bases and J lost 1 base. The CDR3 DNA follows: TGTGCCAGCAGTGATTGGACAGGGGGTCGGAGCAATCAGCCCCAGCATTTT. Translation: CASSDWTGGRSNQPQHF.

V usage is TRBV29-1 and J usage is TRBJ2-6; TRBD1 agrees at 10 bases. The germline CDR1 and CDR2 sequences are SQVTM and ANQGSEA. This CDR3 region has 16 residues. V lost 4 bases, J lost 0 bases, and 3 bases stayed unmatched. CDR3 residues: CSVGDRGNSGANVLTF. As DNA, the CDR3 is TGCAGCGTTGGGGACAGGGGTAACTCTGGGGCCAACGTCCTGACTTTC.

This chain joins TRBV19 and TRBJ2-1; tentative D call: TRBD2 (6 bases). The CDR3 extends over 13 amino acids. The germline V gene has CDR1 LNHDA and CDR2 SQIVND (reference sequence). Trimming stripped 9 bases from V and 8 bases from J, with 17 bases between. This chain's CDR3 is CASSSVLGYEQFF. In DNA form, the CDR3 reads TGTGCCAGCTCTAGCGTCCTAGGCTATGAGCAGTTCTTC. The full variable domain, in which reference TRBV19 and TRBJ2-1 provide the parts outside the CDR3, is DGGITQSPKYLFRKEGQNVTLSCEQNLNHDAMYWYRQDPGQGLRLIYYSQIVNDFQKGDIAEGYSVSREKKESFPLTVTSAQKNPTAFYLCASSSVLGYEQFFGPGTRLTVL.

This chain links TRBV19 with TRBJ1-1, with no clear D. V was pared by 5 bases and J by 8 bases, with 21 bases between. The CDR3 extends over 15 amino acids. Germline-derived CDR1 and CDR2 are LNHDA and SQIVND (reference sequence). This chain's CDR3 is CASSQIGERAGEAFF. The CDR3 DNA follows: TGTGCCAGTAGTCAGATCGGGGAAAGGGCCGGAGAAGCTTTCTTT.

In this sample, this clone turned up a few times. The DNA of the CDR3 is TGTGCCAGCAGCCAAGAAAGCGCGGGGGGCAGACAGTACTTC. It is translated as CASSQESAGGRQYF. The J gene is TRBJ2-7, the V gene TRBV14, with 8 bases identical to TRBD2. V lost 0 bases to trimming and J lost 10 bases; unmatched junction nucleotides: 8. CDR3 length equals 14 residues. The germline V gene encodes CDR1 SGHDN and CDR2 FVKESK.

This rearrangement joins TRBV5-1 to TRBJ2-2, with a tentative D call TRBD2 (6 bases). Germline V gene lookup returns CDR1 SGHRS and CDR2 YFSETQ. The CDR3 length is 15 residues. V lost 0 bases to trimming and J lost 0 bases, with 6 bases between them. This chain's CDR3 is CASSLAGANTGELFF. CDR3 nucleotide sequence: TGCGCCAGCAGCTTGGCGGGGGCGAACACCGGGGAGCTGTTTTTT.

The chain combines TRBV21-1 with TRBJ2-1; the table gives TRBD2 as D, unverified against the DNA. TRBV21-1 constitutes a pseudogene. The CDR3 is 17 amino acids. CDR3 sequence reads: CASSRRDISGTSNEQFF. DNA of the CDR3: TGTGCCAGCAGCAGGAGAGATATTAGCGGGACGAGCAATGAGCAGTTCTTC.

The chain carries TRBV6-5 and TRBJ2-7; D may be TRBD2 (5 bases). The germline V gene encodes CDR1 MNHEY and CDR2 SVGAGI. The V end lost 0 bases, the J end lost 4 bases, and 10 bases lay between the germline ends. This CDR3 has 14 residues. The CDR3 reads CASSYSRAPYEQYF. The CDR3 DNA is TGTGCCAGCAGTTACTCGAGGGCCCCATACGAGCAGTACTTC.

The chain has TRBV6-5 and TRBJ1-5; tentatively, D is TRBD1 (6 bases). The CDR3 is made up of 14 amino acids. Germline-derived CDR1 and CDR2 are MNHEY and SVGAGI. Between the trimmed V and J ends, which lost 6 bases and 4 bases, there was a span of 13 bases. The CDR3 sequence is CASSPDRRNQPQHF. In DNA form, the CDR3 reads TGTGCCAGCAGCCCCGACAGGCGGAATCAGCCCCAGCATTTT.

The rearrangement uses TRBV2 and TRBJ1-3; tentatively, D is TRBD1 (5 bases). CDR1 and CDR2 from the germline V gene are SNHLY and FYNNEI. Trimming left V 7 bases short and J 0 bases short, with 13 bases between. The CDR3 has 15 amino acids. The CDR3 region is CASKPRVYSGNTIYF. CDR3 in DNA: TGTGCCAGCAAGCCCAGGGTATACTCTGGAAACACCATATATTTT.

The chain joins TRBV27 to TRBJ2-7, with TRBD2 identical over 7 bases. The V gene's germline CDR1 is MNHEY and CDR2 SMNVEV (reference sequence). V shed 10 bases and J 1 base; nucleotides not matched to a gene: 22. CDR3 size: 18 residues. CDR3 sequence: CANGPAGASPIRSYEQYF. In nucleotides, the CDR3 is TGTGCCAACGGTCCGGCGGGAGCATCTCCTATAAGGTCCTACGAGCAGTACTTC.

V gene TRBV11-3 combines with J gene TRBJ1-1; a weak D match, TRBD1 (5 bases). CDR1 and CDR2 (germline): SGHNT, YENEEA. The V end was cut by 1 base, the J end by 2 bases, with 17 bases between. The CDR3 is 17 residues long. Here the CDR3 reads CASSLGSGTQRNTEAFF. DNA for the CDR3: TGTGCCAGCAGCTTAGGTTCAGGGACTCAGCGCAACACTGAAGCTTTCTTT.

This chain uses TRBV9 with TRBJ2-5; D not resolved. With 0 bases removed from V and 4 bases from J, the gap between germline ends came to 7 bases. Germline lookup yields CDR1 SGDLS and CDR2 YYNGEE. The CDR3 is 13 amino acids. The CDR3 loop reads CASSVGVIETQYF. As DNA, the CDR3 is TGTGCCAGCAGCGTAGGGGTAATAGAGACCCAGTACTTC. The full variable domain, completed using reference TRBV9 and TRBJ2-5, is DSGVTQTPKHLITATGQRVTLRCSPRSGDLSVYWYQQSLDQGLQFLIQYYNGEERAKGNILERFSAQQFPDLHSELNLSSLELGDSALYFCASSVGVIETQYFGPGTRLLVL.

The chain has TRBV4-1 and TRBJ2-1; D not resolved. Looked up from germline, CDR1 is MGHRA and CDR2 is YSYEKL. V shed 0 bases and J shed 7 bases, with 13 bases lying between them. The CDR3 length is 15 residues. The CDR3 nucleotides read TGCGCCAGCAGCCAAGAACGATGGATGAAAAATGAGCAGTTCTTC. Encoded protein: CASSQERWMKNEQFF.

The rearrangement uses TRBV6-1 and TRBJ2-7; the match to TRBD1 covers 7 bases. Germline V gene data show CDR1 as MNHNS and CDR2 as SASEGT. V lost 6 bases to trimming and J lost 3 bases; unmatched junction nucleotides: 8. The CDR3 is 14 residues long. The chain's CDR3 is CASSTGTDVYEQYF. CDR3 bases: TGTGCCAGCAGCACCGGGACAGATGTCTACGAGCAGTACTTC.

V is TRBV5-4 and J is TRBJ1-2; 10 bases map to TRBD1. Germline V lookup: CDR1 SGHNT, CDR2 YYREEE (reference sequence). This CDR3 contains 14 residues. V shed 1 base and J 7 bases; nucleotides not matched to a gene: 4. The CDR3 sequence: CASSLNRQGAGYTF. CDR3 sequence (DNA): TGTGCCAGCAGCTTGAATCGACAGGGGGCTGGCTACACCTTC.

The chain is built from TRBV6-5 and TRBJ1-4, with D unclear. The germline V and J ends were trimmed by 8 bases and 1 base, with 14 bases remaining between them. The CDR3 contains 15 residues. CDR1 and CDR2 (germline): MNHEY, SVGAGI. The CDR3 DNA is TGTGCCAGCTCACCTTTATGGGTAACTAATGAAAAACTGTTTTTT. Protein sequence: CASSPLWVTNEKLFF.

This clone was recorded only once. The chain combines TRBV30 with TRBJ2-3; D unresolved. V lost 0 bases and J 3 bases, leaving 7 bases between the germline ends. Germline loops: CDR1 GTSNPN, CDR2 SVGIG (reference sequence). CDR3 length equals 13 residues. CDR3 amino acids: CAWSVDVTDTQYF. The CDR3 DNA reads TGTGCCTGGAGTGTCGACGTGACAGATACGCAGTATTTT.

This clone occurred a few times. This sample also contains other DNA sequences that code for the same CDR3. The V and J genes are TRBV5-1 and TRBJ1-1; D may be TRBD1 (5 bases). This CDR3 is 15 amino acids long. The V end lost 1 base, the J end lost 1 base, and 11 bases lay between the germline ends. Germline CDR1 SGHRS, CDR2 YFSETQ. The CDR3 loop reads CASSLRTGGNTEAFF. CDR3 sequence (DNA): TGCGCCAGCAGCTTGAGGACCGGGGGGAACACTGAAGCTTTCTTT. Looking up the rest from reference TRBV5-1 and TRBJ1-1 gives the full variable domain: KAGVTQTPRYLIKTRGQQVTLSCSPISGHRSVSWYQQTPGQGLQFLFEYFSETQRNKGNFPGRFSGRQFSNSRSEMNVSTLELGDSALYLCASSLRTGGNTEAFFGQGTRLTVV.

This clone was counted between two and nine times. The chain joins TRBV11-2 to TRBJ2-1, with 9 bases matching TRBD2. V lost 5 bases and J lost 6; bases outside the gene matches: 5. CDR3 length: 14 amino acids. CDR1 and CDR2 from the germline V gene are SGHAT and FQNNGV. The DNA for the CDR3 is TGTGCCAGCAGCGGGGGACTAGCTGGCAATGAGCAGTTCTTC. Translation: CASSGGLAGNEQFF. Variable domain in full (rest from reference TRBV11-2 and TRBJ2-1): EAGVAQSPRYKIIEKRQSVAFWCNPISGHATLYWYQQILGQGPKLLIQFQNNGVVDDSQLPKDRFSAERLKGVDSTLKIQPAKLEDSAVYLCASSGGLAGNEQFFGPGTRLTVL.

CDR3 amino acids: CASSETGRWGYTF. CDR3 bases: TGTGCCAGCAGTGAGACAGGACGTTGGGGCTACACCTTC. V usage is TRBV25-1 and J usage is TRBJ1-2; a possible D gene is TRBD1 (6 bases). Germline V gene data show CDR1 as MGHDK and CDR2 as SYGVNS. CDR3 length: 13 amino acids. Deletions cut 3 bases from V and 8 bases from J, with 13 bases between.

The CDR3, as DNA: TGTGCCAGCAGCATAGGAAGTCTTCAGCCCCAGCATTTT. It encodes CASSIGSLQPQHF. The chain is built from TRBV5-6 and TRBJ1-5; D not certain. Trimming took off 4 bases at V and 6 bases at J, with 11 bases between the two ends. Germline-derived CDR1 and CDR2 are SGHDT and YYEEEE. The CDR3 has 13 residues.

The table lists this clone with a count of one. Because it lacks the conserved phenylalanine or tryptophan at the end, this CDR3 is likely a read error. This sequence joins TRBV29-1 and TRBJ1-1; the D is unclear. Germline CDR1 SQVTM, CDR2 ANQGSEA. This CDR3 contains 12 residues. Trimming pared 5 bases from V and 5 bases from J, leaving 12 bases between. The CDR3 region has the DNA TGCAGCGTTTGGCTGCGCTCGACTGAAGCTTTCCTT. This gives the protein CSVWLRSTEAFL.

J is TRBJ2-7 and V is TRBV6-1; D possibly corresponds to TRBD1 (5 bases). Trimming pared 9 bases from V and 4 bases from J, leaving 16 bases between. The CDR3 runs 13 residues. Germline V lookup: CDR1 MNHNS, CDR2 SASEGT. The CDR3 DNA reads as TGTGCCAGTCAGAACCCCACAGGATACGAGCAGTACTTC. Its protein product is CASQNPTGYEQYF.

The chain employs TRBV11-2 and TRBJ2-1, with 9 positions matching TRBD2. The CDR3 is made up of 17 amino acids. Germline CDR1 is SGHAT and CDR2 is FQNNGV. The V gene end was trimmed by 2 bases and the J gene end by 6 bases; junction bases not matched to a gene: 11. The CDR3 region has the DNA TGTGCCAGCAGCTTACATTTGGCTAGCGGGAAAGTCAATGAGCAGTTCTTC. As protein: CASSLHLASGKVNEQFF.

The chain links TRBV6-5 to TRBJ2-7; tentative D call: TRBD1 (5 bases). CDR3 length equals 15 residues. V shed 8 bases and J shed 4 bases, with 21 bases lying between them. From germline, CDR1 is MNHEY and CDR2 SVGAGI. The CDR3 nucleotides read TGTGCCAGCTTCTCCGCAGGGTTAAAGGGATACGAGCAGTACTTC. It translates to CASFSAGLKGYEQYF.

Only one count was recorded for this clone. J is TRBJ2-7 and V is TRBV11-1, with 9 nucleotides matching TRBD1. In germline, CDR1 is SGHAT, CDR2 FQDESV (reference sequence). With V trimmed by 2 bases and J by 5 bases, 7 bases remained unmatched. The CDR3 extends over 15 amino acids. The CDR3 is CASSLTGQGTNEQYF. DNA for the CDR3: TGTGCCAGCAGCTTAACGGGACAGGGCACTAACGAGCAGTACTTC.